These T cell receptor beta chains were read from a single sample in a study of blood T cell repertoires in COVID-19. This table comes from immunoSEQ multiplex PCR, and its TCRdb copy is limited to in-frame clones, with some not included. The data contain hundreds of thousands of clones, approximately 88% of them singletons. The sequenced sample was peripheral blood. These receptors all stem from a woman in her twenties or thirties who had recovered from COVID-19. Each CDR3 is given with its conserved first and last residue. The D gene is left open where the match is weak.

>TRBJ1-1|-|TRBV5-1
CASSLQGGGPEAFF
>TRBJ1-1|TRBD1|TRBV4-2
CASSRRQGYTEAFF
>TRBJ2-5|-|TRBV7-8
CASSLSWRGQETQYF
>TRBJ1-2|TRBD1|TRBV6-5
CATRDSPTYGYTF
>TRBJ2-7|TRBD2|TRBV11-2
CASSQLAGVGEQYF
>TRBJ1-2|-|TRBV20-1
CSARGARKTF
>TRBJ1-4|-|TRBV4-2
CASSQDLATNEKLFF
>TRBJ2-2|-|TRBV28
CASINRGWARNTGELFF
>TRBJ1-4|-|TRBV9
CASSRSRVTNEKLFF
>TRBJ2-5|-|TRBV18
CASSPRGLETQYF
>TRBJ2-7|-|TRBV7-9
CASSFAAGYEQYF
>TRBJ2-2|-|TRBV5-8
CASSLEVLLNTGELFF
>TRBJ1-1|-|TRBV15
CATSGYTENTEAFF
>TRBJ2-3|-|TRBV5-1
CASSLDRSHRDTQYF
>TRBJ1-4|TRBD1|TRBV5-1
CASSKDRVVNEKLFF
>TRBJ1-5|-|TRBV28
CASSSGLSNQPQHF
>TRBJ1-1|TRBD1|TRBV5-8
CASTFRDRDFGNTEAFF
>TRBJ1-4|TRBD1|TRBV6-6
CASSYRQGRTNEKLFF
>TRBJ1-1|-|TRBV28
CASSPRPNTEAFF
>TRBJ2-2|-|TRBV6-2/TRBV6-3
CASSPDRRRNTGELFF
>TRBJ1-6|-|TRBV30
CAWSSGNNSPLHF
>TRBJ2-2|TRBD1|TRBV5-6
CASSNFLRDRLNTGELFF
>TRBJ1-3|TRBD1|TRBV5-1
CASSSGQGDTIYF
>TRBJ2-7|TRBD1|TRBV28
CASTPWDRGDYEQYF
>TRBJ1-2|TRBD1|TRBV4-3
CASSHTGTGHGYTF
>TRBJ2-5|-|TRBV6-1
CASSEAGARSQETQYF
>TRBJ2-5|-|TRBV7-3
CASSLSGAGETQYF
>TRBJ1-4|-|TRBV5-6
CASSLGAGTNEKLFF
>TRBJ1-6|-|TRBV19
CASLPSGSSYNSPLHF
>TRBJ2-6|TRBD1|TRBV5-1
CASSFTGGAGANVLTF
>TRBJ2-5|TRBD2|TRBV24-1
CATSDLRPSGQETQYF
>TRBJ2-7|TRBD1|TRBV6-5
CASRRRGQGYEQYF
>TRBJ2-3|TRBD1|TRBV5-4
CASSPRTGEHPDTQYF
>TRBJ2-2|-|TRBV12-3/TRBV12-4
CASSLAPIGELFF
>TRBJ2-1|-|TRBV14
CASSQDGGLGVSYNEQFF
>TRBJ1-4|-|TRBV7-2
CASKESPNEKLFF
>TRBJ1-2|-|TRBV6-2/TRBV6-3
CASSFNRANYGYTF
>TRBJ2-3|-|TRBV10-3
CAISDEGLSTDTQYF
>TRBJ2-5|TRBD2|TRBV3-1/TRBV3-2
CASSPAGGVETQYF
>TRBJ1-4|TRBD1|TRBV5-5
CASSLDRDRIVTNEKLFF
>TRBJ2-7|-|TRBV20-1
CSYRDAYEQYF
>TRBJ2-5|-|TRBV24-1
CATSDSRQGGQETQYF
>TRBJ2-1|-|TRBV10-2
CASSRNIYNEQFF
>TRBJ2-5|-|TRBV20-1
CSASRAGGRRETQYF
>TRBJ1-1|TRBD1|TRBV2
CASNQGALGTEAFF
>TRBJ2-7|-|TRBV2
CASSGELSYEQYF